The 23 T cell receptor beta chains presented below share a single source sample, sequenced in a study of shared clonotypes between healthy human individuals (TCRdb year 2020). CD8 naive samples were CD45RO-negative cells positively selected for CCR7, giving a CD45RA+CCR7+ population that excluded TemRA cells. The method behind the library was the immunoSEQ multiplex PCR assay. TCRdb limited this immuneACCESS table to in-frame rearrangements with V and J called. A share of clones is missing; checked studies link under half to unresolved V genes, and the rest is unexplained. In all, the sample holds over 750,000 clones, and 96% of those were seen once. The ten largest account for over 0.2% of the sample. The specimen sequenced was naive CD8+ T cells sorted from blood. The cell subset or site tag for this specimen amounts to: CD45RA+CCR7+. The receptors originated from a man in his thirties or forties in good health.

This clone was seen only once. The rearrangement uses TRBV6-5 and TRBJ2-1; D possibly corresponds to TRBD2 (5 bases). From germline, CDR1 is MNHEY and CDR2 SVGAGI. The V end lost 6 bases, the J end lost 11 bases, and 11 bases lay between the germline ends. The CDR3 is 11 residues long. CDR3 DNA sequence: TGTGCCAGCAGCCCCGGGGTACAGCAGTTCTTC. It codes for CASSPGVQQFF.

The rearrangement uses TRBV27 and TRBJ2-7; TRBD2 agrees at 8 bases. Germline assignment: CDR1 MNHEY and CDR2 SMNVEV (reference sequence). The ends lost 6 bases at V and 3 bases at J; junction bases unmatched: 10. CDR3 length: 15 residues. The CDR3 DNA is TGTGCCAGCAGGGGGGGGGCTAGCGGGTTCTACGAGCAGTACTTC. It translates to CASRGGASGFYEQYF.

The chain carries TRBV5-1 and TRBJ2-3; unclear D gene. The CDR3 spans 17 residues. V was cut by 4 bases and J by 1 base, with 19 bases left in between. Germline CDR1 is SGHRS and CDR2 is YFSETQ. The CDR3 sequence: CASSPTLGAAGTDTQYF. CDR3 DNA sequence: TGCGCCAGCAGCCCTACGTTAGGCGCTGCGGGCACAGATACGCAGTATTTT.

V is TRBV11-2 and J is TRBJ2-7, with TRBD2 matching 8 bases. The V segment lost 0 bases and the J segment 1 base; nucleotides outside the gene matches: 11. In germline, CDR1 is SGHAT, CDR2 FQNNGV. The CDR3 spans 18 residues. CDR3 residues: CASSLDRDGRAFSYEQYF. CDR3 in DNA: TGTGCCAGCAGCTTAGATCGGGACGGGAGGGCCTTTTCCTACGAGCAGTACTTC.

The chain couples TRBV27 to TRBJ2-7, with TRBD2 matching 9 bases. V trimming: 8 bases; J trimming: 4 bases; junction bases outside the gene matches: 6. The CDR3 is 13 amino acids. In germline, CDR1 is MNHEY, CDR2 SMNVEV (reference sequence). CDR3 sequence reads: CASAGLAPYEQYF. As DNA, the CDR3 is TGTGCCAGCGCAGGACTAGCGCCTTACGAGCAGTACTTC.

This chain connects TRBV19 to TRBJ1-4; 10 nucleotides align to TRBD1. There are 14 residues in the CDR3. The V gene end was trimmed by 6 bases and the J gene end by 11 bases; junction bases not matched to a gene: 9. Looked up from germline, CDR1 is LNHDA and CDR2 is SQIVND (reference sequence). The CDR3 sequence: CASRIPGQGRKLFF. DNA of the CDR3: TGTGCCAGTAGGATCCCGGGACAGGGGAGGAAACTGTTTTTT.

The chain combines TRBV2 with TRBJ2-5, with TRBD1 matching 8 bases. Germline CDR1 reads SNHLY; CDR2 reads FYNNEI. The CDR3 totals 15 residues. V lost 4 bases and J lost 2; bases outside the gene matches: 6. Here the CDR3 DNA reads TGTGCCAGCAGTGTGGGGACAGGACTACAAGAGACCCAGTACTTC. Its protein product is CASSVGTGLQETQYF.

V gene TRBV4-3 combines with J gene TRBJ2-7; no reliable D call. Germline CDR1 and CDR2: LGHNA and YSLEER. CDR3 length equals 13 residues. V lost 1 base, J lost 3 bases, and 7 bases lay in between. The CDR3 DNA reads TGCGCCAGCAGCCAAGCCCCCGGCTACGAGCAGTACTTC. Protein product: CASSQAPGYEQYF.

V usage is TRBV9 and J usage is TRBJ1-2, with D perhaps matching TRBD1 (5 bases). The germline V gene has CDR1 SGDLS and CDR2 YYNGEE. This CDR3 spans 12 amino acids. The germline V and J ends were trimmed by 6 bases and 6 bases, with 12 bases remaining between them. The CDR3: CASNQAGHGYTF. The CDR3 nucleotides are TGTGCCAGCAACCAGGCGGGACATGGCTACACCTTC.

This clone was detected once. V and J are TRBV18 and TRBJ2-5, with TRBD1 matching 10 bases. The junction had 6 bases not matched to a gene; V was cut back by 3 bases and J by 2 bases. The CDR3 covers 16 residues. Germline CDR1 KGHSH, CDR2 LQKENI. CDR3 bases: TGTGCCAGCTCACCCGGGACAGGGGCTGAACAAGAGACCCAGTACTTC. This codes for CASSPGTGAEQETQYF.

Details on this clone: The same CDR3 also results from other DNA sequences found in this sample. V gene TRBV5-1 combines with J gene TRBJ1-1, with unresolved D. Trimming stripped 1 base from V and 2 bases from J, with 6 bases between. The CDR3 length is 13 residues. CDR1 SGHRS and CDR2 YFSETQ come from the germline V gene. The CDR3 sequence is CASSLSLNTEAFF. The CDR3 bases are TGCGCCAGCAGCTTGTCTCTCAACACTGAAGCTTTCTTT.

The V and J genes are TRBV4-3 and TRBJ1-1; D gene unclear. The V end lost 0 bases, the J end lost 0 bases, and 17 bases lay between the germline ends. This CDR3 region has 18 residues. Germline V lookup: CDR1 LGHNA, CDR2 YSLEER. CDR3 protein: CASSQDGLKGPMNTEAFF. In DNA, the CDR3 is TGCGCCAGCAGCCAAGATGGCTTGAAGGGCCCTATGAACACTGAAGCTTTCTTT.

V usage is TRBV7-9 and J usage is TRBJ2-1; 10 nucleotides match TRBD2. The germline CDR1 and CDR2 sequences are SEHNR and FQNEAQ (reference sequence). CDR3 length: 17 amino acids. V lost 11 bases to trimming and J lost 4 bases; unmatched junction nucleotides: 17. CDR3 region: CAAEIAGGPERYNEQFF. CDR3 DNA: TGTGCCGCGGAGATAGCGGGAGGTCCCGAGAGGTACAATGAGCAGTTCTTC.

The chain couples TRBV19 to TRBJ2-7; tentatively, D is TRBD2 (6 bases). This CDR3 comprises 16 residues. Trimming cost V 5 bases and J 7 bases, with 24 bases left between them. Germline CDR1 and CDR2: LNHDA and SQIVND (reference sequence). The CDR3 region is CASSPRETGHSREQYF. DNA for the CDR3: TGTGCCAGTAGTCCTCGGGAGACGGGGCACTCTAGGGAGCAGTACTTC.

This chain joins TRBV6-6 and TRBJ1-2; D is perhaps TRBD1 (6 bases). Trimming stripped 6 bases from V and 0 bases from J, with 11 bases between. The CDR3 contains 14 residues. The germline CDR1 and CDR2 sequences are MNHNY and SVGAGI (reference sequence). CDR3 coding DNA: TGTGCCAGCAGCGGACGGACAGCTAACTATGGCTACACCTTC. Its protein product is CASSGRTANYGYTF.

Only one count was recorded for this clone. The CDR3 reads CASSTFYNEQFF. CDR3 DNA: TGTGCCAGCAGCACATTCTACAATGAGCAGTTCTTC. The V gene is TRBV2, the J gene TRBJ2-1; D gene unclear. The CDR3 consists of 12 residues. The germline CDR1 and CDR2 sequences are SNHLY and FYNNEI. Trimming removed 6 bases from V and 3 bases from J, with 6 bases in between.

This clone appeared once. V and J are TRBV29-1 and TRBJ2-1; weak D call: TRBD1 (5 bases). The V gene's germline CDR1 is SQVTM and CDR2 ANQGSEA. The CDR3 loop spans 13 amino acids. V gave up 6 bases and J gave up 0 bases, with 9 bases separating them. The CDR3 spells CSVTDSSYNEQFF. CDR3 nucleotides: TGCAGCGTGACCGACAGCTCCTACAATGAGCAGTTCTTC.

This clone came up a few times. DNA for the CDR3: TGTGCCAGCAGTTCGCGGGACAGGGTGAACACTGAAGCTTTCTTT. Encoded protein: CASSSRDRVNTEAFF. The chain links TRBV27 to TRBJ1-1, with 9 bases identical to TRBD1. CDR3 length equals 15 residues. V trimming: 4 bases; J trimming: 0 bases; junction bases outside the gene matches: 3. From germline, CDR1 is MNHEY and CDR2 SMNVEV (reference sequence).

As regards this clone: Other DNA sequences from this sample encode an identical CDR3 as well. The gene calls are TRBV27 and TRBJ2-7, with 9 positions matching TRBD2. The CDR3 spans 14 residues. The germline V gene has CDR1 MNHEY and CDR2 SMNVEV (reference sequence). V lost 4 bases to trimming and J lost 2 bases; unmatched junction nucleotides: 3. CDR3 loop: CASSYAGGTYEQYF. CDR3 nucleotides: TGTGCCAGCAGTTATGCGGGAGGGACCTACGAGCAGTACTTC.

The chain's CDR3 is CASSRPGQLSYGYTF. DNA of the CDR3: TGCGCCAGCAGCCGACCGGGACAGCTTAGCTATGGCTACACCTTC. This chain joins TRBV4-3 and TRBJ1-2, with 7 bases identical to TRBD1. In germline, CDR1 is LGHNA, CDR2 YSLEER. The CDR3 contains 15 residues. V shed 4 bases, J shed 4 bases, and the junction held 9 bases outside the gene matches.

V and J are TRBV29-1 and TRBJ2-7; TRBD1 matches at 7 bases. CDR1 is SQVTM, CDR2 ANQGSEA, per germline. Losses at the gene ends were 2 bases for V and 3 bases for J; bases not matched to a gene: 13. CDR3 length equals 16 residues. The CDR3 DNA reads as TGCAGCGTTGAATGGGGCGACAGGGCGAACGTCTACGAGCAGTACTTC. It encodes CSVEWGDRANVYEQYF.

The CDR3 bases are TGTGCCAGCAGCGTGGCAAGACTAGCGGGAGACGACGAGCAGTACTTC. Protein: CASSVARLAGDDEQYF. This rearrangement joins TRBV9 to TRBJ2-7; 12 positions match TRBD2. CDR1 and CDR2 (germline): SGDLS, YYNGEE. This CDR3 has 16 residues. Trimming took 2 bases from V and 5 from J; bases not matched to a gene: 8.

V gene TRBV7-9 combines with J gene TRBJ2-7; 11 nucleotides line up with TRBD2. V lost 0 bases and J lost 3; bases outside the gene matches: 7. There are 17 residues in the CDR3. The germline V gene has CDR1 SEHNR and CDR2 FQNEAQ (reference sequence). CDR3: CASSLAPLAGGRYEQYF. The CDR3, as DNA: TGTGCCAGCAGCTTAGCCCCCTTAGCGGGAGGGCGCTACGAGCAGTACTTC.